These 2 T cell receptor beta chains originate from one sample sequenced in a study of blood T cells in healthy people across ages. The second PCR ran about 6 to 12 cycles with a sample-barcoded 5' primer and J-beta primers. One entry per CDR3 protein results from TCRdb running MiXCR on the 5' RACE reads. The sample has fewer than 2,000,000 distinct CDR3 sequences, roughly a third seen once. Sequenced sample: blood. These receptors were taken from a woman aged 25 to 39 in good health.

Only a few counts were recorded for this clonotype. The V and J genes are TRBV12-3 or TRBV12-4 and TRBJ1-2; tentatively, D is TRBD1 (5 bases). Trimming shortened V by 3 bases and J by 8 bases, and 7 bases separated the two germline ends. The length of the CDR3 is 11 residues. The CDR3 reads CASSLGQGYTF. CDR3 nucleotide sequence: TGTGCCAGCAGTTTGGGGCAGGGCTACACCTTC.

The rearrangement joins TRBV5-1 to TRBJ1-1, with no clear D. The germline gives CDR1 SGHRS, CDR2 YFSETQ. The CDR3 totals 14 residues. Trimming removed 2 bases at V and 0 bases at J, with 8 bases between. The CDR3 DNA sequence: TGCGCCAGCAGCTTAATTACAATGAACACTGAAGCTTTCTTT. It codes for CASSLITMNTEAFF.